The 13 T cell receptor beta chains in this list originate from one sample, sequenced in a study of blood T cells in healthy people across ages (dated by TCRdb to the mid-2010s). The receptor library was made with 5' RACE. A second PCR of roughly 6 to 12 cycles was performed with a sample-barcoded 5' primer and a J-beta primer mix. TCRdb reprocessing: public reads trimmed at Q25 with fastp, clones called with MiXCR, in-frame beta chains kept. Every entry covers one CDR3 protein and lists the most common genes and DNA from its rows. The sample includes fewer than 2 million distinct CDR3 sequences, with about two fifths observed a single time. 23% of the sample is in the top ten clones. Sequences were obtained from blood. All receptors derive from a human donor in good health.

V is TRBV12-5 and J is TRBJ2-7, with D unresolved. Germline CDR1 reads LGHNT; CDR2 reads FRNRAP. This CDR3 has 14 amino acids. With 3 bases removed from V and 4 bases from J, the gap between germline ends came to 13 bases. The CDR3 sequence: CASGLGFSLYEQYF. DNA for the CDR3: TGTGCTAGTGGTTTAGGGTTCTCGCTATACGAGCAGTACTTC.

The gene calls are TRBV30 and TRBJ2-7; no reliable D call. The CDR3 runs 13 residues. V was pared by 2 bases and J by 3 bases, with 11 bases between. Germline CDR1 reads GTSNPN; CDR2 reads SVGIG (reference sequence). The CDR3 DNA reads as TGTGCCTGGAGTTGGTCTCTAGGCTACGAGCAGTACTTC. Encoded protein: CAWSWSLGYEQYF.

This chain's CDR3 is CASSAGDSYNEQFF. The CDR3 DNA follows: TGTGCCAGCAGTGCTGGGGACAGCTACAATGAGCAGTTCTTC. The rearrangement uses TRBV9 and TRBJ2-1, with 7 bases matching TRBD1. CDR3 length: 14 residues. Germline CDR1 SGDLS, CDR2 YYNGEE. V lost 5 bases and J lost 3; bases outside the gene matches: 5.

The rearrangement uses TRBV30 and TRBJ1-1; possible D gene TRBD1, 5 bases. The V end was cut by 5 bases, the J end by 4 bases, with 11 bases between. CDR1 is GTSNPN, CDR2 SVGIG, per germline (reference sequence). This CDR3 comprises 12 residues. Here the CDR3 reads CAWRWGGTEAFF. The CDR3 DNA is TGTGCCTGGCGCTGGGGGGGCACTGAAGCTTTCTTT.

This clonotype was seen a few times. The chain uses TRBV6-6 and TRBJ1-6; D gene unclear. Germline CDR1 is MNHNY and CDR2 is SVGAGI (reference sequence). The CDR3 loop spans 15 amino acids. Trimming shortened V by 3 bases and J by 8 bases, and 14 bases separated the two germline ends. CDR3 coding DNA: TGTGCCAGCAGTTATTCCGGGGAAGGGCATTCACCCCTCCACTTT. This encodes CASSYSGEGHSPLHF.

V usage is TRBV2 and J usage is TRBJ2-4; D is possibly TRBD1 (5 bases). The ends were cut back, 6 bases at V and 8 bases at J, with 20 bases in the middle. Per germline, CDR1 SNHLY and CDR2 FYNNEI. This CDR3 is 15 amino acids long. The DNA for the CDR3 is TGTGCCAGCAGAAGGGGCTTTAGGGATGCGGACATTCAGTACTTC. Translation: CASRRGFRDADIQYF.

The table lists this clonotype with a few counts. V gene TRBV5-6 combines with J gene TRBJ2-7; D is unclear. Germline V CDR1 and CDR2: SGHDT, YYEEEE. The V gene lost 3 bases and the J gene lost 4 bases, with 17 bases spanning the gap. This CDR3 spans 15 amino acids. CDR3 protein: CASSSRRLDPYEQYF. CDR3 DNA: TGTGCCAGCAGCTCGCGACGACTCGATCCTTACGAGCAGTACTTC.

This chain connects TRBV14 to TRBJ2-7; 7 bases align to TRBD1. Germline loops: CDR1 SGHDN, CDR2 FVKESK. Trimming took 0 bases from V and 2 from J; bases not matched to a gene: 4. CDR3 length: 15 residues. CDR3 region: CASSQEIDRAYEQYF. CDR3 sequence (DNA): TGTGCCAGCAGCCAAGAAATAGACAGGGCCTACGAGCAGTACTTC. Supplemented by reference TRBV14 and TRBJ2-7, the full variable domain reads EAGVTQFPSHSVIEKGQTVTLRCDPISGHDNLYWYRRVMGKEIKFLLHFVKESKQDESGMPNNRFLAERTGGTYSTLKVQPAELEDSGVYFCASSQEIDRAYEQYFGPGTRLTVT.

As to this clonotype: A junction end diverges from the germline sequence, so it may reflect a read error. CDR3 in amino acids: CNARGGGTYGYTF. As DNA, the CDR3 is TGCAATGCTAGAGGGGGGGGAACCTATGGCTACACCTTC. The chain recombines TRBV20-1 with TRBJ1-2, with D maybe TRBD1 (6 bases). The CDR3 is made up of 13 amino acids. CDR1 DFQATT and CDR2 SNEGSKA come from the germline V gene (reference sequence).

This clonotype was observed a few times. The chain uses TRBV7-9 and TRBJ1-2, with D unclear. This CDR3 is 14 amino acids long. Germline V gene sequence: CDR1 SEHNR, CDR2 FQNEAQ (reference sequence). V was clipped by 1 base and J by 1 base, with 7 bases between them. The CDR3 loop is CASSLVVDNYGYTF. CDR3 nucleotide sequence: TGTGCCAGCAGCTTAGTAGTGGATAACTATGGCTACACCTTC.

This clonotype was seen only a few times. The chain combines TRBV27 with TRBJ2-3, with TRBD1 matching over 9 bases. The ends lost 0 bases at V and 1 base at J; junction bases unmatched: 2. Germline CDR1 reads MNHEY; CDR2 reads SMNVEV (reference sequence). The CDR3 runs 16 residues. The CDR3 DNA reads as TGTGCCAGCAGTTTATCGAGGACAGGGGGCACAGATACGCAGTATTTT. This translates into CASSLSRTGGTDTQYF.

In the case of this clonotype: At one boundary the junction diverges from the germline segment, which might be a read error. The rearrangement joins TRBV20-1 to TRBJ1-4, with a tentative D call TRBD1 (6 bases). The CDR3 has 14 residues. The V gene's germline CDR1 is DFQATT and CDR2 SNEGSKA (reference sequence). The CDR3 coding sequence is TGCAGTGCTAGTGACAAGACAGGTGGTGAAAAACGGTTTTTT. Protein sequence: CSASDKTGGEKRFF.

The chain uses TRBV9 and TRBJ2-6; D is ambiguous. Germline values: CDR1 SGDLS, CDR2 YYNGEE. V was clipped by 2 bases and J by 0 bases, with 18 bases between them. CDR3 length: 19 residues. The CDR3 sequence is CASSVRTVMDVSGANVLTF. CDR3 sequence (DNA): TGTGCCAGCAGCGTCAGAACAGTTATGGACGTCTCTGGGGCCAACGTCCTGACTTTC.